This T cell receptor beta chain came from a study of HIV-infected patients and healthy controls. Reverse transcription used 500 to 550 ng RNA and constant-region primers for alpha and beta. Separate chain-specific third strand synthesis with multiplexing indices produced the alpha and beta libraries. TCRdb ran MiXCR on the 5' RACE reads and lists one entry per CDR3 protein. This table has 8,000 to 9,000 distinct CDR3 sequences, 8% to 9.5% appearing once. The CDR3 totals 13 residues. Germline loops: CDR1 SGHTA, CDR2 FQGNSA. Trimming removed 6 bases at V and 4 bases at J, with 13 bases between. Follow-up blood was drawn about 14 weeks, roughly three months, after antiretroviral therapy began. Whole blood was used without fractionation, so all unsorted peripheral T cells were included. This clonotype is classed as medium-sized (0.01 to 0.1%).

The source material was blood, sampled during antiretroviral therapy. This chain joins TRBV7-2 and TRBJ2-7, with D maybe TRBD2 (6 bases). This TCR was recovered from an adult with HIV infection. The CDR3 here is CASSSRDFYEQYF. CDR3 in DNA: TGTGCCAGCAGTTCCCGGGACTTTTACGAGCAGTACTTC.